The rows below give T cell receptor beta chains drawn from one sample of a study of blood T cell repertoires in COVID-19. Measured with immunoSEQ multiplex PCR; TCRdb has only the in-frame clones, and not every one. The data show some 260,000 clones, with around 90% seen just once and 0.65% to 0.8% held by the top ten. The sample was peripheral blood. These receptors were obtained from a human donor in a cohort sampled during active COVID-19. CDR3s include the opening cysteine and the closing phenylalanine or tryptophan. The D gene is left open where the match is weak. Some rows have no size entry. The others give once, few or many, or a class for an expanded clone.

TRBV3-1/TRBV3-2	TRBJ2-7	TRBD1	.	CASSDPGGDYEQYF	TGTGCCAGCAGCGACCCAGGGGGAGACTACGAGCAGTACTTC
TRBV19	TRBJ1-2	.	.	CASSTSTGVWYGYTF	TGTGCCAGTAGTACGTCCACAGGTGTATGGTATGGCTACACCTTC
TRBV2	TRBJ1-6	.	.	CASSRRRYESPLHF	TGTGCCAGCTCTAGGCGAAGATACGAGTCACCCCTCCACTTT
TRBV4-3	TRBJ2-6	.	few	CASSRGYSGANVLTF	TGCGCCAGCAGCCGCGGTTACTCTGGGGCCAACGTCCTGACTTTC
TRBV7-2	TRBJ2-1	TRBD2	.	CASGPPPSGARNEQFF	TGTGCCAGCGGGCCTCCTCCTAGCGGGGCCCGCAATGAGCAGTTCTTC
TRBV19	TRBJ2-6	TRBD1	.	CASSSWDRPIGANVLTF	TGTGCCAGTAGTTCCTGGGACAGGCCCATTGGGGCCAACGTCCTGACTTTC
TRBV5-6	TRBJ2-3	TRBD2	.	CASSSPHRSSGGADTQYF	TGTGCCAGCAGCTCCCCACACCGATCTAGCGGGGGGGCCGATACGCAGTATTTT
TRBV19	TRBJ2-4	.	.	CASSIGQRIQYF	TGTGCCAGTAGTATCGGACAGCGCATTCAGTACTTC
TRBV3-1/TRBV3-2	TRBJ1-2	.	.	CASWAHYGYTF	TGTGCCAGCTGGGCTCACTATGGCTACACCTTC
TRBV11-3	TRBJ2-5	TRBD1	.	CASSPGQGDQETQYF	TGTGCCAGCAGCCCAGGACAGGGGGACCAAGAGACCCAGTACTTC
TRBV19	TRBJ2-7	TRBD1	.	CASSTGGRTYEQYF	TGTGCCAGTAGTACAGGGGGACGCACCTACGAGCAGTACTTC
TRBV24-1	TRBJ2-1	TRBD2	.	CATSDTSGSNNEQFF	TGTGCCACCAGTGACACTAGCGGGAGTAACAATGAGCAGTTCTTC
TRBV5-1	TRBJ2-2	.	.	CASSLAAGVTGELFF	TGCGCCAGCAGCTTGGCGGCAGGGGTCACCGGGGAGCTGTTTTTT
TRBV5-1	TRBJ1-1	TRBD1	.	CASSLSQGVYTEAFF	TGCGCCAGCAGCTTGTCACAGGGGGTTTACACTGAAGCTTTCTTT
TRBV9	TRBJ1-1	.	.	CASGVRGDSLPDTFF	TGTGCCAGCGGGGTCAGGGGTGACAGTCTTCCCGACACTTTCTTT
TRBV3-1/TRBV3-2	TRBJ2-1	TRBD2	.	CASSPRGGEQFF	TGTGCCAGCAGCCCACGGGGGGGTGAGCAGTTCTTC
TRBV27	TRBJ1-4	.	.	CASSFPDSGKLFF	TGTGCCAGCAGTTTCCCGGACTCAGGAAAACTGTTTTTT
TRBV28	TRBJ2-2	TRBD1	.	CASSLGGQGHGELFF	TGTGCCAGCAGTTTAGGCGGACAGGGACACGGGGAGCTGTTTTTT
TRBV7-8	TRBJ1-2	.	.	CASSSGTGNYGYTF	TGTGCCAGCAGTTCCGGCACGGGGAACTATGGCTACACCTTC
TRBV4-3	TRBJ2-7	TRBD2	.	CASSSGTRSEQYF	TGCGCCAGCAGCTCCGGGACTAGATCCGAGCAGTACTTC
TRBV24-1	TRBJ2-1	.	.	CATSPASSYNEQFF	TGTGCCACGAGCCCCGCTTCCTCCTACAATGAGCAGTTCTTC
TRBV6-5	TRBJ1-2	.	.	CASSYRGRRSYGYTF	TGTGCCAGCAGTTATAGAGGGCGGCGAAGCTATGGCTACACCTTC
TRBV14	TRBJ2-7	TRBD2	once	CASSQGSARGSGGLEQYF	TGTGCCAGCAGCCAAGGCTCGGCCAGAGGTAGCGGGGGTTTGGAGCAGTACTTC
TRBV5-1	TRBJ2-7	TRBD2	.	CASSLATSGATYEQYF	TGCGCCAGCAGCTTGGCCACTAGCGGGGCCACTTACGAGCAGTACTTC
TRBV7-9	TRBJ2-1	.	.	CASSYELSDEQFF	TGTGCCAGCAGCTATGAACTTAGTGATGAGCAGTTCTTC
TRBV6-5	TRBJ1-3	.	.	CASSYHHSTGNTIYF	TGTGCCAGCAGTTACCACCATTCGACAGGAAACACCATATATTTT
TRBV5-1	TRBJ2-7	TRBD2	.	CASSDPGLANEQYF	TGCGCCAGCAGCGATCCGGGACTAGCGAACGAGCAGTACTTC
TRBV28	TRBJ1-5	.	.	CATINSETGYVQPQHF	TGTGCCACCATAAATAGTGAAACAGGTTATGTCCAGCCCCAGCATTTT
TRBV3-1/TRBV3-2	TRBJ2-7	.	.	CASSPTQGFYEQYF	TGTGCCAGCAGCCCAACTCAGGGTTTCTACGAGCAGTACTTC